Listed here are 8 T cell receptor beta chains from one sample, sequenced in a study of blood T cell repertoires in COVID-19. The table came from immunoSEQ multiplex PCR; TCRdb's copy has only in-frame clones and leaves some out. Of 100,000 to 150,000 clones listed, around 88% were seen once; the top ten hold over 9%. The sequenced sample consisted of peripheral blood. The receptors were gathered from a man between 50 and 59 years old with acute or convalescent COVID-19.

Only one count was recorded for this clone. The rearrangement links TRBV28 to TRBJ2-7; a weak D match, TRBD2 (5 bases). V lost 5 bases and J 5 bases, leaving 13 bases between the germline ends. Germline values: CDR1 MDHEN, CDR2 SYDVKM. There are 13 residues in the CDR3. CDR3 protein: CASSSGDWDEQYF. The DNA of the CDR3 is TGTGCCAGCAGTAGCGGAGACTGGGACGAGCAGTACTTC.

The chain links TRBV29-1 to TRBJ1-1; 7 positions agree with TRBD1. Germline V gene lookup returns CDR1 SQVTM and CDR2 ANQGSEA. The CDR3 runs 13 residues. J lost 5 bases, V lost 7 bases, and 10 bases had no gene match. CDR3 bases: TGCAGCGCCCGGGGACAGATCGCGACTGAAGCTTTCTTT. Its translation: CSARGQIATEAFF.

The chain has TRBV6-6 and TRBJ1-3, with D hard to call. Per germline, CDR1 MNHNY and CDR2 SVGAGI (reference sequence). Between the trimmed V and J ends, which lost 4 bases and 0 bases, there was a span of 10 bases. The CDR3 is 15 amino acids. CDR3 coding DNA: TGTGCCAGCAGTTCTCACTTAGTCTCTGGAAACACCATATATTTT. This gives the protein CASSSHLVSGNTIYF.

The chain couples TRBV7-9 to TRBJ1-4; 10 nucleotides align to TRBD1. This CDR3 is built from 17 residues. Germline CDR1 SEHNR, CDR2 FQNEAQ (reference sequence). V gave up 8 bases and J gave up 7 bases; unmatched junction bases: 16. The CDR3: CASQPRGRQGASEKLFF. The CDR3 nucleotides are TGTGCCAGCCAGCCCAGGGGGAGACAGGGGGCAAGTGAAAAACTGTTTTTT.

This chain links TRBV3-1 (or the pseudogene TRBV3-2) with TRBJ2-1, with D possibly being TRBD2 (5 bases). CDR3 size: 13 residues. The germline CDR1 and CDR2 sequences are LGHDT and YNNKEL (reference sequence). Trimming removed 5 bases from V and 6 bases from J, with 11 bases in between. This CDR3 is CASSVGLLNEQFF. The CDR3 DNA is TGTGCCAGCAGCGTCGGACTCCTCAATGAGCAGTTCTTC.

The chain employs TRBV11-2 and TRBJ1-1; D might be TRBD1 (5 bases). The V end was cut by 3 bases, the J end by 1 base, with 12 bases between. Germline CDR1 is SGHAT and CDR2 is FQNNGV. The CDR3 is 15 residues long. In nucleotides, the CDR3 is TGTGCCAGCAGCTTGCAGGGATTACAGAACACTGAAGCTTTCTTT. Amino acid sequence: CASSLQGLQNTEAFF.

V gene TRBV7-9 combines with J gene TRBJ1-2; perhaps TRBD1 as D (5 bases). Trimming cost V 5 bases and J 5 bases, with 9 bases left between them. The CDR3 is 12 amino acids. CDR1 is SEHNR, CDR2 FQNEAQ, per germline (reference sequence). The CDR3 bases are TGTGCCAGCAGCGATAAGGGGTATGGCTACACCTTC. Its translation: CASSDKGYGYTF. The variable domain in full, completed from reference TRBV7-9 and TRBJ1-2, reads DTGVSQNPRHKITKRGQNVTFRCDPISEHNRLYWYRQTLGQGPEFLTYFQNEAQLEKSRLLSDRFSAERPKGSFSTLEIQRTEQGDSAMYLCASSDKGYGYTFGSGTRLTVV.

The gene calls are TRBV29-1 and TRBJ2-3; 11 positions match TRBD2. CDR3 length: 14 amino acids. Looked up from germline, CDR1 is SQVTM and CDR2 is ANQGSEA. The V gene end was trimmed by 2 bases and the J gene end by 8 bases; junction bases not matched to a gene: 6. CDR3 amino acids: CSVETSGRVGTQYF. The CDR3 DNA sequence: TGCAGCGTTGAAACTAGCGGGAGAGTTGGTACGCAGTATTTT.